The rows below give T cell receptor beta chains drawn from one sample of a study of Graves' ophthalmopathy and Graves' hyperthyroidism. TCRdb recomputed calls from the multiplex PCR reads with MiXCR, one row per CDR3 protein. The table includes around 470,000 distinct CDR3 sequences, around 15% detected once. Sequenced: blood. All receptors come from a woman aged 30 to 39 with Graves' ophthalmopathy. Both conserved end residues are part of each CDR3.

J: TRBJ1-5
V: TRBV12-5
CDR3: CASGSLPAGGTVYSNQPQHF

J: TRBJ2-5
V: TRBV5-1
CDR3: CASSFRYQETQYF

J: TRBJ2-5
V: TRBV12-3/TRBV12-4
CDR3: CASSLWGGGETQYF

J: TRBJ1-3
V: TRBV7-9
CDR3: CASSLGPIPGNTIYF

J: TRBJ1-1
V: TRBV19
CDR3: CASSDRGQTEAFF

J: TRBJ2-7
V: TRBV5-1
CDR3: CASSLGLADSYEQYF

J: TRBJ2-7
V: TRBV28
CDR3: CASSLWGSGLSYEQYF

J: TRBJ1-5
V: TRBV30
CDR3: CAWILPRDRDNQPQHF

J: TRBJ1-3
V: TRBV20-1
CDR3: CSAEYIGSGNTIYF

J: TRBJ1-2
V: TRBV12-3/TRBV12-4
CDR3: CASIRDITSNYGYTF

J: TRBJ2-7
V: TRBV12-3/TRBV12-4
CDR3: CASSLPGQKYEQYF

J: TRBJ1-2
V: TRBV20-1
CDR3: CMRGQGARDGYTF

J: TRBJ1-6
V: TRBV2
CDR3: CASSEIGVRGKSPLHF

J: TRBJ2-7
V: TRBV28
CDR3: CASSLRPGAYEQYF

J: TRBJ2-7
V: TRBV27
CDR3: CASSHSGRYYEQYF

J: TRBJ1-1
V: TRBV6-1
CDR3: CASSEDREDTEAFF

J: TRBJ2-5
V: TRBV6-2/TRBV6-3
CDR3: CASSPPGQSIIYQETQYF

J: TRBJ2-5
V: TRBV27
CDR3: CTSSLSERGGKETQYF

J: TRBJ1-6
V: TRBV12-3/TRBV12-4
CDR3: CASQLGDSPLHF

J: TRBJ2-7
V: TRBV20-1
CDR3: CSAREEEARARGEQYF

J: TRBJ2-5
V: TRBV7-2
CDR3: CASSLGTHSVPETQYF

J: TRBJ2-4
V: TRBV5-1
CDR3: CASSLEGVLAKNIQYF

J: TRBJ2-2
V: TRBV11-2
CDR3: CASSLPRTGELFF

J: TRBJ2-7
V: TRBV6-5
CDR3: CASSYRGGIGREQYF

J: TRBJ1-5
V: TRBV15
CDR3: CATSRESAPHQPQHF

J: TRBJ2-2
V: TRBV28
CDR3: CASTSQGLDTGELFF

J: TRBJ1-5
V: TRBV6-2/TRBV6-3
CDR3: CASSYRGQNQPQRF

J: TRBJ1-2
V: TRBV19
CDR3: CASSIGDTHGYTF

J: TRBJ2-7
V: TRBV11-2
CDR3: CASSLSRGYDEQYF

J: TRBJ1-5
V: TRBV6-5
CDR3: CASSYLQASNQPQHF

J: TRBJ2-5
V: TRBV6-1
CDR3: CASSKPPRRLAEQETQYF

J: TRBJ2-2
V: TRBV12-3/TRBV12-4
CDR3: CASSLAGINTGELFF

J: TRBJ1-5
V: TRBV5-1
CDR3: CASSLTGGIGNQPQHF

J: TRBJ1-1
V: TRBV15
CDR3: CATSRDKGADTEAFF

J: TRBJ2-7
V: TRBV27
CDR3: CASSFGFTDNYEQYF

J: TRBJ2-2
V: TRBV2
CDR3: CASSGGELFF

J: TRBJ1-2
V: TRBV28
CDR3: CASSLFRDLGSYGYTF

J: TRBJ1-1
V: TRBV20-1
CDR3: CSARTKGRVGIAEAFF

J: TRBJ2-2
V: TRBV9
CDR3: CASSVEGQDTGELFF

J: TRBJ1-2
V: TRBV25-1
CDR3: CASNQGGDGYTF